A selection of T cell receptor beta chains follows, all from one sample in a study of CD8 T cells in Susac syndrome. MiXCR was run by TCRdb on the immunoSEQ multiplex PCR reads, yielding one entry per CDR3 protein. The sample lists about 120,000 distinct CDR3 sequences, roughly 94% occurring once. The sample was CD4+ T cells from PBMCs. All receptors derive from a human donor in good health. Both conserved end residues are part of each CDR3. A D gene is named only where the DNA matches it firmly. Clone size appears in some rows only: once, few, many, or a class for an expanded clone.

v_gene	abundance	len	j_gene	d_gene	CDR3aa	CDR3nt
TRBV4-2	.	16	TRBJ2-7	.	CASSQDTGGGNYEQYF	TGTGCCAGCAGCCAAGATACTGGGGGAGGAAACTACGAGCAGTACTTC
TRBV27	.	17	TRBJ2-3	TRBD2	CASSDALAGGPKDTQYF	TGTGCCAGCAGTGACGCATTGGCGGGAGGGCCGAAAGATACGCAGTATTTT
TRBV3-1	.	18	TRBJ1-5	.	CASSQDVYGAAGYQPQHF	TGTGCCAGCAGCCAAGACGTTTATGGGGCCGCGGGGTATCAGCCCCAGCATTTT
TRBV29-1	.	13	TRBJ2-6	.	CSVEESGANVLTF	TGCAGCGTTGAAGAATCTGGGGCCAACGTCCTGACTTTC
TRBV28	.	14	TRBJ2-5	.	CASNEPGHRETQYF	TGTGCCAGCAATGAACCGGGGCACCGGGAGACCCAGTACTTC
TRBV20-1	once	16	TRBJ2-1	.	CSATKITGFSYNEQFF	TGCAGTGCTACTAAGATTACAGGGTTCTCCTACAATGAGCAGTTCTTC
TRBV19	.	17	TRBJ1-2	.	CASSSRAPQPPFPGYTF	TGTGCCAGTAGTAGTCGGGCCCCACAGCCGCCTTTCCCCGGCTACACCTTC
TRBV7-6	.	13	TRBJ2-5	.	CASSLAVQETQYF	TGTGCCAGCAGCTTAGCCGTACAAGAGACCCAGTACTTC
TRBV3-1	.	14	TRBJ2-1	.	CASSALSSYNEQFF	TGTGCCAGCAGCGCCCTTAGCTCCTACAATGAGCAGTTCTTC
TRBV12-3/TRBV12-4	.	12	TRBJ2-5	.	CASMSVGETQYF	TGTGCCAGCATGAGTGTGGGAGAGACCCAGTACTTC
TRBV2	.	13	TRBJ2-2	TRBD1	CASSKQGAGELFF	TGTGCCAGCAGTAAACAGGGGGCCGGGGAGCTGTTTTTT
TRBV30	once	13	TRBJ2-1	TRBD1	CAWSPDDRGPQFF	TGTGCCTGGAGTCCCGATGACAGGGGGCCTCAGTTCTTC
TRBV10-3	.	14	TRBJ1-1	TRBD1	CAISPTGESTEAFF	TGTGCCATCAGTCCTACAGGGGAATCGACTGAAGCTTTCTTT
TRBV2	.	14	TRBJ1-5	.	CASSAGRGWGPQHF	TGTGCCAGCAGCGCCGGACGGGGGTGGGGGCCCCAGCATTTT
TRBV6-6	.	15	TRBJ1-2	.	CASSYSIRGNYGYTF	TGTGCCAGCAGTTACTCGATTCGCGGCAACTATGGCTACACCTTC
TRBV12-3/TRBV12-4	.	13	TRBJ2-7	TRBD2	CASTWTSRGEQYF	TGTGCCAGCACCTGGACTAGTCGGGGCGAGCAGTACTTC
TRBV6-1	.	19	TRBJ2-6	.	CASGGFSGTHLSGANVLTF	TGTGCCAGCGGCGGCTTCTCGGGGACTCACCTCTCTGGGGCCAACGTCCTGACTTTC
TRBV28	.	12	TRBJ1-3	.	CASITSGNTIYF	TGTGCCAGCATCACTTCTGGAAACACCATATATTTT
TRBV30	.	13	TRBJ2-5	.	CAWSGNSRETQYF	TGTGCCTGGAGTGGGAACAGCCGGGAGACCCAGTACTTC
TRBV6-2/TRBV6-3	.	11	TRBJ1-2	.	CASTFGDGYTF	TGTGCCAGCACCTTCGGGGATGGCTACACCTTC
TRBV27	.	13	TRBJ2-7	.	CASSGGQLYEQYF	TGTGCCAGCAGTGGTGGACAGTTGTACGAGCAGTACTTC
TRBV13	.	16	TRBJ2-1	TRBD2	CASSLRGSGSGNEQFF	TGTGCCAGCAGCTTACGCGGTAGCGGGAGTGGAAATGAGCAGTTCTTC
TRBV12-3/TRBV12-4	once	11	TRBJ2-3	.	CASGNPYTQYF	TGTGCCAGCGGGAACCCTTATACGCAGTATTTT
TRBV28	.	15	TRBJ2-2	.	CASSPIRGADGELFF	TGTGCCAGCAGTCCAATACGGGGCGCAGACGGGGAGCTGTTTTTT
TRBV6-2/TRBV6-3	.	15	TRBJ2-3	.	CASSPGGLNADTQYF	TGTGCCAGCAGCCCCGGAGGACTTAACGCAGATACGCAGTATTTT
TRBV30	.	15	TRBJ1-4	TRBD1	CAWRQGLGTNEKLFF	TGTGCCTGGCGACAGGGGCTAGGCACTAATGAAAAACTGTTTTTT
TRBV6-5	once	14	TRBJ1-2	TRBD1	CASSSGQGADGYTF	TGTGCCAGCAGCTCTGGACAGGGGGCAGATGGCTACACCTTC
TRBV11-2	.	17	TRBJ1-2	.	CASSLVHRRLSNYGYTF	TGTGCCAGCAGCTTAGTACACAGAAGACTCTCTAACTATGGCTACACCTTC
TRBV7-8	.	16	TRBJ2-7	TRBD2	CASSTRLAGLSYEQYF	TGTGCCAGCAGCACCAGACTAGCGGGCCTTTCCTACGAGCAGTACTTC
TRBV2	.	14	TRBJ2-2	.	CASSFGTPPGELFF	TGTGCCAGCAGTTTCGGGACTCCGCCCGGGGAGCTGTTTTTT
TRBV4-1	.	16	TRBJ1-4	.	CASSQDQGSTNEKLFF	TGCGCCAGCAGCCAAGATCAGGGATCAACTAATGAAAAACTGTTTTTT
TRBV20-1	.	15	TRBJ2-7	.	CSADRSGALPYEQYF	TGCAGTGCGGACCGTAGCGGAGCCTTACCCTACGAGCAGTACTTC
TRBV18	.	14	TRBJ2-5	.	CASSPGTNQETQYF	TGTGCCAGCTCACCAGGAACTAATCAAGAGACCCAGTACTTC
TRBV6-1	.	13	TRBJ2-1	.	CASRRNEYNEQFF	TGTGCCAGCAGACGGAACGAATACAATGAGCAGTTCTTC
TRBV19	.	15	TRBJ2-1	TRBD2	CASSTRLAGRDEQFF	TGTGCCAGTAGTACGAGACTAGCTGGCAGGGATGAGCAGTTCTTC
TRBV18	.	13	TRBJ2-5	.	CASSPPGGETQYF	TGTGCCAGCTCACCCCCCGGAGGAGAGACCCAGTACTTC
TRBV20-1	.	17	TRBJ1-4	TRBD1	CSARNRDRGTTNEKLFF	TGCAGTGCTAGAAACCGGGACAGGGGAACAACTAATGAAAAACTGTTTTTT
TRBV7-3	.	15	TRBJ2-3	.	CASSSAGSVTDTQYF	TGTGCCAGCAGCTCCGCAGGGAGTGTGACAGATACGCAGTATTTT
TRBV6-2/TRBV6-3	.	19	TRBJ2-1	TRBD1	CASSSYGAGQGISYNEQFF	TGTGCCAGCAGTTCATATGGAGCGGGACAGGGCATCAGCTACAATGAGCAGTTCTTC
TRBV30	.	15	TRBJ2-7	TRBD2	CAYYLQGGRSYEQYF	TGTGCCTACTACCTCCAGGGCGGGAGATCCTACGAGCAGTACTTC
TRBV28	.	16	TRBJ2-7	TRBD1	CASSSYTGTGRHEQYF	TGTGCCAGCAGTTCTTATACCGGGACAGGGAGGCACGAGCAGTACTTC
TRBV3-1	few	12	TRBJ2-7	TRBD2	CASSQWTSEQYF	TGTGCCAGCAGCCAGTGGACTAGCGAGCAGTACTTC
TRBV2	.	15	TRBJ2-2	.	CASRDKHSNTGELFF	TGTGCCAGCAGAGACAAGCATTCGAACACCGGGGAGCTGTTTTTT
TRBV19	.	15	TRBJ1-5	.	CASSPGTPGNQPQHF	TGTGCCAGTAGTCCCGGGACCCCGGGGAATCAGCCCCAGCATTTT
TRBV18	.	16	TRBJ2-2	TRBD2	CASSPVQREDTGELFF	TGTGCCAGCTCACCGGTCCAGCGGGAGGACACCGGGGAGCTGTTTTTT
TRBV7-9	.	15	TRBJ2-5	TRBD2	CASSLRGLAEETQYF	TGTGCCAGCAGCTTACGCGGACTAGCTGAAGAGACCCAGTACTTC
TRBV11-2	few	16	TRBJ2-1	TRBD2	CASSLGTSGSYNEQFF	TGTGCCAGCAGCTTAGGGACTAGCGGGTCTTACAATGAGCAGTTCTTC
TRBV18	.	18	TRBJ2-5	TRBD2	CASSPIRGPSGRQETQYF	TGTGCCAGCTCACCAATTCGTGGCCCTAGCGGGAGGCAGGAGACCCAGTACTTC
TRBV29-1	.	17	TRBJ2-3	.	CSVEADNGRGVTDTQYF	TGCAGCGTTGAAGCCGACAACGGACGCGGCGTGACAGATACGCAGTATTTT
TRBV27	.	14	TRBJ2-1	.	CASSLSPRPTIRFF	TGTGCCAGCAGTTTATCTCCCCGTCCGACTATAAGGTTCTTC
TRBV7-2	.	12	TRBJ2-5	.	CASSLDGRTQYF	TGTGCCAGCAGCTTAGACGGAAGGACCCAGTACTTC
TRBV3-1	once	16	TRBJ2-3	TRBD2	CASSQGGGSHTDTQYF	TGTGCCAGCAGCCAAGGTGGCGGGAGCCACACAGATACGCAGTATTTT
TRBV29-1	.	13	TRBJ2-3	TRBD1	CSVGQGAIDTQYF	TGCAGCGTTGGGCAGGGGGCTATAGATACGCAGTATTTT
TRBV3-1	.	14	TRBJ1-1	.	CASSQGRWDTEAFF	TGTGCCAGCAGCCAAGGCCGCTGGGACACTGAAGCTTTCTTT